A single T cell receptor beta chain is shown here with its context. Antigen: not known. RNA transcripts served as the template for amplifying TCR beta CDR3 regions. The study used the HTBI primer set for a first-round RT-PCR of the TCR CDR3. TCRdb processed the multiplex PCR reads anew with MiXCR; each CDR3 protein has one entry. The sample has under 450,000 distinct CDR3 sequences, about a sixth seen once; the top ten hold 14%. The V end was cut by 3 bases, the J end by 6 bases, with 6 bases between. Germline CDR1 is LNHDA and CDR2 is SQIVND (reference sequence). CDR3 size: 12 residues. The data stem from a study of T cells in Graves' hyperthyroidism and ophthalmopathy. Reasons for excluding patients were uncontrolled infection, other autoimmune disease, pregnancy or lactation. Clinical symptoms, serum thyroxine, TRAb, thyroid ultrasound and orbital computed tomography informed diagnoses. General study points: Most thyroid clonotypes with frequency above 0.001 were detected in blood.

Source material: blood. The TCR originated in a woman in her late teens or twenties with Graves' hyperthyroidism. This rearrangement joins TRBV19 to TRBJ2-1; D is unclear. For the CDR3, the DNA is TGTGCCAGTAGTATTCGGCCCAATGAGCAGTTCTTC. It specifies CASSIRPNEQFF.